This T cell receptor beta chain comes out of a study of shared clonotypes between healthy human individuals. Study observations and caveats: An expected dependence of interdonor clonotype sharing on sequencing depth was noted.

The assay was run at deep level. Source study methods: Junction-only sequences without quality scores were provided by ImmunoSEQ, so filtering was different. The data were produced by immunoSEQ multiplex PCR, yet TCRdb's version contains in-frame clones alone and is incomplete. V and J calls and clone size follow that table, whereas D and trimming were derived from the DNA. The data show fewer than 400,000 clones, with under 80% seen just once and around a tenth held by the top ten. This clone was found once. Its specificity is unknown. Negatively enriched CD4+ T cells were divided by CD45RA into naive and memory. Sequencing was performed on memory CD4+ T cells sorted from blood. The sample's subset: CD45RA-negative fraction. The TCR sequence derives from a man aged 25 to 40 in good health.

This CDR3 reads CASSDLAGRASGNIQYF. In DNA form, the CDR3 reads TGTGCCAGTAGTGACCTAGCCGGGAGGGCGTCTGGGAACATTCAGTACTTC. The V call is TRBV19, the J call TRBJ2-4; 8 bases match TRBD2. Germline V lookup: CDR1 LNHDA, CDR2 SQIVND (reference sequence). The CDR3 totals 17 residues. With 5 bases clipped from V and 7 bases from J, the junction kept 16 bases outside the gene matches.